The source of this T cell receptor (beta chain) is a study of blood T cell repertoires in COVID-19 (dated by TCRdb to 2018 to 2020). Broadly, across the study: The collaborator samples originated in the United States, Italy and Spain and spanned the acute and convalescent phases of COVID-19. The material from the prospective study consisted of cDNA or gDNA derived from T cells, B-cell-depleted T cells, or PBMCs. Deeply sampled blood TCRbeta repertoires from subjects exposed to, actively infected with, or recovered from COVID-19 were included in the dataset. The repertoires were released in a freely available public database meant as a resource for research on the immune response to SARS-CoV-2. Samples came from the ongoing ImmuneRACE study (first 160 participants) plus 1,254 subjects from 6 global collaborators. The sample metadata nearly always contained a de-identified subject ID, COVID-19 status, age in years and sex. HLA class I and class II types, where available, came from metadata supplied by the sample provider rather than from assay-based typing. On the study overall, not on this receptor specifically: Clinical and demographic metadata were provided uncurated, with the amount varying by source and participant.

The CDR3, cysteine through phenylalanine, is 11 amino acids long. Of all the DNA, just the CDR3 is kept, 33 bases in frame from base 1. CDR1 and CDR2, looked up from the germline V gene, are ENHRY and SYGVKD. Trimming removed 2 bases from V and 8 bases from J, leaving 5 bases between the germline ends. To note about this clone: Its antigen is not yet known. No much larger clone is present one base from it, and per-base qualities are unavailable.

A second Seattle source provided samples from volunteer blood donors who had recovered from COVID-19. Whole blood was collected in K2EDTA tubes by collaborating institutions according to the institutions' own protocols. Collaborator samples were shipped for TCRbeta analysis as frozen whole blood, isolated PBMCs, or DNA extracted from either sample type. The immunoSEQ Assay, a bias-controlled multiplex PCR, was used to amplify TCRbeta CDR3 regions from genomic DNA. In the original analysis: The number of nucleated cells in each sample was estimated from the amplification of reference gene primers within the assay. Sequence reads were collapsed and filtered to measure the absolute abundance of every unique TCRbeta CDR3 rearrangement. For each sample, productive Simpson clonality was calculated as the square root of Simpson's diversity index across productive rearrangements. In its TCRdb copy, this immuneACCESS table keeps in-frame sequences only and misses some clones. Where compared with another copy, unresolved V genes explain less than half of these, and the others have no known cause. The V and J calls and clone size were taken over from that table, and D and trimming were inferred from the DNA. The sample table records about 170,000 clones; 85% to 90% of these occur just once. Of the sample, around 2% is held by the ten largest clones.

The sequence was collected from a man aged 50-60 years who had recovered from COVID-19. The chain uses TRBV10-3 and TRBJ2-3; TRBD2 is possibly the D segment (5 matching bases). The specimen sequenced was peripheral blood. At the DNA level, the sequence is TGTGCCATCAGTGAGGGAGGTACGCAGTATTTT. It is translated as CAISEGGTQYF.